A single sample gave rise to the 23 T cell receptor beta chains below, sequenced in a study of glioma-infiltrating T cells after dendritic cell vaccination. Generated by immunoSEQ multiplex PCR, the TCRdb table keeps only in-frame clones and is missing some. The data hold about 92,000 clones, with around 84% observed a single time. The input for sequencing was blood, taken before dendritic cell vaccination. The source of these receptors is a human donor with glioblastoma.

This rearrangement joins TRBV11-2 to TRBJ2-7, with D uncertain. CDR3 length: 13 residues. Trimming took 1 base from V and 4 from J, leaving 8 bases between them. Per germline, CDR1 SGHAT and CDR2 FQNNGV. The CDR3 reads CASSLGLEYEQYF. Written as DNA, the CDR3 is TGTGCCAGCAGCTTAGGGCTCGAATACGAGCAGTACTTC.

This clone was observed a single time. V is TRBV28 and J is TRBJ2-7; TRBD1 matches 9 bases. CDR1 MDHEN and CDR2 SYDVKM come from the germline V gene. The CDR3 totals 14 residues. The V and J ends lost 0 bases and 6 bases, in that order; junction bases with no gene match: 3. The CDR3 coding sequence is TGTGCCAGCAGTTTATGGGACAGGGGCGGCGAGCAGTACTTC. As protein: CASSLWDRGGEQYF.

The V call is TRBV7-9, the J call TRBJ2-7, with D possibly TRBD1 on 5 matching bases. In germline, CDR1 is SEHNR, CDR2 FQNEAQ (reference sequence). The germline V and J ends were trimmed by 6 bases and 0 bases, with 12 bases remaining between them. The CDR3 runs 14 residues. The CDR3 sequence: CASRKDTSSYEQYF. The CDR3 DNA reads as TGTGCCAGCAGGAAGGACACAAGCTCCTACGAGCAGTACTTC.

V is TRBV15 and J is TRBJ2-2, with 10 bases that match TRBD1. The CDR3 has 18 amino acids. Trimming took 0 bases from V and 7 from J; bases not matched to a gene: 11. Germline CDR1 LNHNV, CDR2 YYDKDF (reference sequence). DNA for the CDR3: TGTGCCACCAGCAGAGACCCTCGGAGACAGGGGGCGGGCGGGGAGCTGTTTTTT. Translation gives CATSRDPRRQGAGGELFF.

The chain joins TRBV5-8 to TRBJ2-7; tentatively, D is TRBD2 (5 bases). Trimming removed 1 base from V and 6 bases from J, with 14 bases in between. The CDR3 covers 14 residues. Looked up from germline, CDR1 is SGHTS and CDR2 is YDEGEE. Written as DNA, the CDR3 is TGTGCCAGCAGCTTGTGGGCGGCCGGGATCGAGCAGTACTTC. Its protein is CASSLWAAGIEQYF. Drawing the rest from reference TRBV5-8 and TRBJ2-7, the complete variable domain is EAGVTQSPTHLIKTRGQQATLRCSPISGHTSVYWYQQALGLGLQFLLWYDEGEERNRGNFPPRFSGRQFPNYSSELNVNALELEDSALYLCASSLWAAGIEQYFGPGTRLTVT.

V gene TRBV27 combines with J gene TRBJ2-7, with D possibly TRBD1 on 5 matching bases. CDR1 is MNHEY and CDR2 is SMNVEV in the germline V gene (reference sequence). This CDR3 has 14 amino acids. Trimming took 2 bases from V and 3 from J, leaving 11 bases between them. CDR3 residues: CASSLRGFFYEQYF. CDR3 sequence (DNA): TGTGCCAGCAGTTTAAGGGGTTTTTTCTACGAGCAGTACTTC.

This chain joins TRBV27 and TRBJ1-2, with D perhaps TRBD1 (5 bases). Looked up from germline, CDR1 is MNHEY and CDR2 is SMNVEV (reference sequence). The length of the CDR3 is 16 residues. V lost 7 bases and J 5 bases, leaving 23 bases between the germline ends. Here the CDR3 reads CASTLRFSQGAYGYTF. For the CDR3, the DNA is TGTGCCAGCACCCTACGGTTCAGCCAGGGTGCGTATGGCTACACCTTC.

The chain joins TRBV30 to TRBJ1-1; unclear D gene. The V and J ends lost 3 bases and 1 base respectively, with 9 bases between them. The CDR3 is made up of 13 amino acids. Germline V gene lookup returns CDR1 GTSNPN and CDR2 SVGIG (reference sequence). In DNA, the CDR3 is TGTGCCTGGAGGCTCGAGAGGAACACTGAAGCTTTCTTT. As protein: CAWRLERNTEAFF. The full variable domain, with the rest looked up from reference TRBV30 and TRBJ1-1, is SQTIHQWPATLVQPVGSPLSLECTVEGTSNPNLYWYRQAAGRGLQLLFYSVGIGQISSEVPQNLSASRPQDRQFILSSKKLLLSDSGFYLCAWRLERNTEAFFGQGTRLTVV.

The rearrangement joins TRBV18 to TRBJ2-7, with TRBD2 identical over 9 bases. J was trimmed by 3 bases and V by 2 bases; bases with no gene match: 8. The CDR3 extends over 16 amino acids. Germline loops: CDR1 KGHSH, CDR2 LQKENI. The CDR3 spells CASSPAGTSRIYEQYF. DNA of the CDR3: TGTGCCAGCTCACCAGCCGGGACTAGCCGAATCTACGAGCAGTACTTC. The full variable domain, with the rest looked up from reference TRBV18 and TRBJ2-7, is NAGVMQNPRHLVRRRGQEARLRCSPMKGHSHVYWYRQLPEEGLKFMVYLQKENIIDESGMPKERFSAEFPKEGPSILRIQQVVRGDSAAYFCASSPAGTSRIYEQYFGPGTRLTVT.

This sequence joins TRBV30 and TRBJ1-2; 10 bases line up with TRBD1. This CDR3 is built from 13 residues. Germline V gene sequence: CDR1 GTSNPN, CDR2 SVGIG (reference sequence). The ends lost 4 bases at V and 7 bases at J; junction bases unmatched: 6. CDR3 protein: CAWNGGTGAGYTF. CDR3 sequence (DNA): TGTGCCTGGAATGGCGGGACAGGGGCTGGCTACACCTTC. The variable domain in full, completed from reference TRBV30 and TRBJ1-2, reads SQTIHQWPATLVQPVGSPLSLECTVEGTSNPNLYWYRQAAGRGLQLLFYSVGIGQISSEVPQNLSASRPQDRQFILSSKKLLLSDSGFYLCAWNGGTGAGYTFGSGTRLTVV.

V is TRBV6-1 and J is TRBJ2-6; TRBD1 matches 7 bases. Germline V CDR1 and CDR2: MNHNS, SASEGT. With 4 bases clipped from V and 1 base from J, the junction kept 1 base outside the gene matches. The CDR3 length is 15 residues. The CDR3 is CASSGGQSGANVLTF. DNA of the CDR3: TGTGCCAGCAGTGGGGGACAGTCTGGGGCCAACGTCCTGACTTTC.

This clone occurred a few times. This chain uses TRBV6-1 with TRBJ1-6; 8 bases agree with TRBD1. The length of the CDR3 is 16 residues. Germline V gives CDR1 MNHNS, CDR2 SASEGT. The V segment lost 3 bases and the J segment 6 bases; nucleotides outside the gene matches: 7. The CDR3 loop is CASSDYRDRFNSPLHF. CDR3 bases: TGTGCCAGCAGTGATTACCGGGACAGGTTTAATTCACCCCTCCACTTT.

The chain links TRBV27 to TRBJ2-7; a possible D gene is TRBD1 (5 bases). This CDR3 comprises 15 residues. The germline V gene has CDR1 MNHEY and CDR2 SMNVEV (reference sequence). Trimming removed 0 bases from V and 7 bases from J, with 16 bases in between. This CDR3 reads CASSLSGQGLWEQYF. CDR3 DNA: TGTGCCAGCAGTTTATCCGGGCAGGGATTGTGGGAGCAGTACTTC.

The chain employs TRBV11-2 and TRBJ2-7; 7 positions agree with TRBD1. Germline V gives CDR1 SGHAT, CDR2 FQNNGV. Trimming removed 0 bases from V and 0 bases from J; junction bases left unmatched: 8. The CDR3 totals 17 residues. The CDR3 bases are TGTGCCAGCAGCTTAGATGGGACAGTCTTGTTCTCCTACGAGCAGTACTTC. Translation: CASSLDGTVLFSYEQYF. The whole variable domain, remainder taken from reference TRBV11-2 and TRBJ2-7, is EAGVAQSPRYKIIEKRQSVAFWCNPISGHATLYWYQQILGQGPKLLIQFQNNGVVDDSQLPKDRFSAERLKGVDSTLKIQPAKLEDSAVYLCASSLDGTVLFSYEQYFGPGTRLTVT.

This chain joins TRBV13 and TRBJ1-6; tentatively, D is TRBD1 (6 bases). CDR1 is PRHDT and CDR2 is FYEKMQ in the germline V gene (reference sequence). The CDR3 consists of 16 residues. V was cut by 1 base and J by 3 bases, with 10 bases left in between. CDR3 region: CASSLATGFYNSPLHF. CDR3 bases: TGTGCCAGCAGCTTAGCCACAGGGTTCTATAATTCACCCCTCCACTTT.

The V and J genes are TRBV19 and TRBJ2-7; 9 bases line up with TRBD2. V lost 7 bases to trimming and J lost 5 bases; unmatched junction nucleotides: 12. Germline assignment: CDR1 LNHDA and CDR2 SQIVND (reference sequence). The length of the CDR3 is 15 residues. The CDR3 region is CASKISVAGGNEQYF. DNA for the CDR3: TGTGCCAGTAAAATCTCAGTGGCGGGAGGGAACGAGCAGTACTTC.

V usage is TRBV6-1 and J usage is TRBJ2-7; TRBD2 matches at 10 bases. Germline CDR1 and CDR2: MNHNS and SASEGT. The CDR3 has 16 amino acids. Germline trimming cut 2 bases from V and 5 bases from J; bases unmatched to any gene: 9. The DNA of the CDR3 is TGTGCCAGCAGTGAATACCCTAGCGGGAGTATCGACGAGCAGTACTTC. Its translation: CASSEYPSGSIDEQYF.

This chain connects TRBV28 to TRBJ1-2; TRBD1 matches 7 bases. Germline assignment: CDR1 MDHEN and CDR2 SYDVKM. The CDR3 is made up of 12 amino acids. Losses at the gene ends were 7 bases for V and 7 bases for J; bases not matched to a gene: 6. The CDR3 nucleotides read TGTGCCAGCACGACAGGGATGGGTGGCTACACCTTC. Encoded protein: CASTTGMGGYTF.

This sequence joins TRBV28 and TRBJ1-5, with D possibly matching TRBD1 (5 bases). The CDR3 totals 11 residues. Germline V gene sequence: CDR1 MDHEN, CDR2 SYDVKM. The V gene lost 3 bases and the J gene lost 14 bases, with 11 bases spanning the gap. Here the CDR3 reads CASSFWGREHF. In nucleotides, the CDR3 is TGTGCCAGCAGTTTCTGGGGCCGGGAGCATTTT.

This clone was detected a few times. Other DNA sequences within the sample encode an identical CDR3. The DNA of the CDR3 is TGTGCCACCAGCAGGGGGCAGGGGGAGGAAAAACTGTTTTTT. This gives the protein CATSRGQGEEKLFF. The V and J genes are TRBV15 and TRBJ1-4; 7 nucleotides align to TRBD1. This CDR3 comprises 14 residues. V shed 3 bases, J shed 8 bases, and the junction held 6 bases outside the gene matches. The V gene's germline CDR1 is LNHNV and CDR2 YYDKDF (reference sequence).

The CDR3 DNA is TGCAGCGAGAATGGGACAGGGGTGACCGGGGAGCTGTTTTTT. It specifies CSENGTGVTGELFF. V usage is TRBV29-1 and J usage is TRBJ2-2; 10 bases are a match to TRBD1. Germline V CDR1 and CDR2: SQVTM, ANQGSEA. The CDR3 is 14 residues long. V was clipped by 7 bases and J by 5 bases; unmatched bases: 7.

V gene TRBV6-1 combines with J gene TRBJ1-6; D is unresolved. The CDR3 runs to 14 residues. Germline values: CDR1 MNHNS, CDR2 SASEGT. V lost 4 bases and J lost 7, with 11 bases in between. CDR3 nucleotides: TGTGCCAGCAGTGCCACACCGCCAAATTCACCCCTCCACTTT. It specifies CASSATPPNSPLHF.

V usage is TRBV7-9 and J usage is TRBJ1-5, with 7 bases aligning to TRBD1. Trimming removed 4 bases from V and 5 bases from J; junction bases left unmatched: 17. Germline-derived CDR1 and CDR2 are SEHNR and FQNEAQ (reference sequence). The CDR3 has 18 amino acids. This CDR3 is CASSSGGQGFSDDQPQHF. CDR3 nucleotide sequence: TGTGCCAGCAGCTCAGGGGGGCAGGGGTTCTCGGATGATCAGCCCCAGCATTTT.